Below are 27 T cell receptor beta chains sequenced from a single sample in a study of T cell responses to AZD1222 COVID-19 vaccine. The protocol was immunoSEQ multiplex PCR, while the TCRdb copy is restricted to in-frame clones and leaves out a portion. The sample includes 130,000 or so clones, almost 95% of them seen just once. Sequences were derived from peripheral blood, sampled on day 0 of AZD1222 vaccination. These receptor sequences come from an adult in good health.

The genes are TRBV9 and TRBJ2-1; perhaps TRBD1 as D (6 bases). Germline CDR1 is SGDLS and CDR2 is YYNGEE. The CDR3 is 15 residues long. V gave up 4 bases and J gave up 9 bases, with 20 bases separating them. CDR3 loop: CASSFYRDPAGEQFF. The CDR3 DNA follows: TGTGCCAGCAGCTTCTACAGGGATCCAGCAGGTGAGCAGTTCTTC.

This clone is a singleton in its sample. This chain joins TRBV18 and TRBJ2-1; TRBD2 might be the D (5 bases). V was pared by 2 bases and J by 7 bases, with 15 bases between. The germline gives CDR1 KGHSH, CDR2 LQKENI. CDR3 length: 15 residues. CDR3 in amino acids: CASSPTSGPRNEQFF. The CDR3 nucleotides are TGTGCCAGCTCACCAACCAGCGGACCAAGGAATGAGCAGTTCTTC.

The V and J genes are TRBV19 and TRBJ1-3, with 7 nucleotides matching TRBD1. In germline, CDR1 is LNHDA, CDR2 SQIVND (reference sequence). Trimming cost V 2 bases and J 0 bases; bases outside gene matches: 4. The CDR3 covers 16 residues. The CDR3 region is CASSIRDSRSGNTIYF. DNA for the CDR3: TGTGCCAGTAGTATAAGGGACAGCCGCTCTGGAAACACCATATATTTT. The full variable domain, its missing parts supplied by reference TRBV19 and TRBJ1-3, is DGGITQSPKYLFRKEGQNVTLSCEQNLNHDAMYWYRQDPGQGLRLIYYSQIVNDFQKGDIAEGYSVSREKKESFPLTVTSAQKNPTAFYLCASSIRDSRSGNTIYFGEGSWLTVV.

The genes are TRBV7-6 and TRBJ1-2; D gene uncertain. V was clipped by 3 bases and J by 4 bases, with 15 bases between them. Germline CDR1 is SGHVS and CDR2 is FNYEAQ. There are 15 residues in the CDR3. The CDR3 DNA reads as TGTGCCAGCAGCTTCGGACCGGGTTTCTCCTATGGCTACACCTTC. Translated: CASSFGPGFSYGYTF.

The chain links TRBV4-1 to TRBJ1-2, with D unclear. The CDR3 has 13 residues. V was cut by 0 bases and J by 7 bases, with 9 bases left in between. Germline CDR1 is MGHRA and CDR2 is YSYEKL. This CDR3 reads CASSQEQMGGYTF. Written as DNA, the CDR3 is TGCGCCAGCAGCCAAGAACAGATGGGTGGCTACACCTTC.

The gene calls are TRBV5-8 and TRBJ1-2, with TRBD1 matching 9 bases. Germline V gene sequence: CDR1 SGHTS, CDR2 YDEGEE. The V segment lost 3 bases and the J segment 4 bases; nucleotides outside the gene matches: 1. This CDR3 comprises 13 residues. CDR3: CASSWDRAYGYTF. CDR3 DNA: TGTGCCAGCAGCTGGGACAGGGCCTATGGCTACACCTTC.

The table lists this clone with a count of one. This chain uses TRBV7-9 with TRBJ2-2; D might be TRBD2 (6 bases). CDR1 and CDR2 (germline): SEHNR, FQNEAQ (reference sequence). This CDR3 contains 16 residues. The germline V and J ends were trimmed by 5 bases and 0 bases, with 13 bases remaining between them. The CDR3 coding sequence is TGTGCCAGCAGCCAAACGAGCGGGCCGAACACCGGGGAGCTGTTTTTT. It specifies CASSQTSGPNTGELFF.

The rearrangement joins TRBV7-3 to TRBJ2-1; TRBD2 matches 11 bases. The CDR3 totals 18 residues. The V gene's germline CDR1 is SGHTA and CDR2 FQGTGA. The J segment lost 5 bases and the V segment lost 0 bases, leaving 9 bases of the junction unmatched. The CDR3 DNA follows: TGTGCCAGCAGCTTAACTTTCCTAGCGGGAGGAATCGACAATGAGCAGTTCTTC. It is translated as CASSLTFLAGGIDNEQFF. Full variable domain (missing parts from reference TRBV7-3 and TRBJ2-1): GAGVSQTPSNKVTEKGKYVELRCDPISGHTALYWYRQSLGQGPEFLIYFQGTGAADDSGLPNDRFFAVRPEGSVSTLKIQRTERGDSAVYLCASSLTFLAGGIDNEQFFGPGTRLTVL.

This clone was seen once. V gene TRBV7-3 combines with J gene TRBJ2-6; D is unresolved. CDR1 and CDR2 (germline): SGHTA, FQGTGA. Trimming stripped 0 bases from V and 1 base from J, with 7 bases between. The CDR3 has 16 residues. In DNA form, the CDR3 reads TGTGCCAGCAGCTTAACAACTCAATCTGGGGCCAACGTCCTGACTTTC. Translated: CASSLTTQSGANVLTF.

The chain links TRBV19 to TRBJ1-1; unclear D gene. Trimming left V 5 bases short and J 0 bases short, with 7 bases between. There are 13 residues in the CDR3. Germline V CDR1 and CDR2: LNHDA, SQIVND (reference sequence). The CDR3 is CASSPSMNTEAFF. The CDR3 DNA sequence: TGTGCCAGTAGTCCAAGTATGAACACTGAAGCTTTCTTT.

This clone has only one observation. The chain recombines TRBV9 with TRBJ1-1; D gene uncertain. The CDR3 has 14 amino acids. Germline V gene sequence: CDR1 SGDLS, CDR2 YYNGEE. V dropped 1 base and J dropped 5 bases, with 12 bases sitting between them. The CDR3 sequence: CASSVSEAETEAFF. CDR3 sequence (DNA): TGTGCCAGCAGCGTATCGGAGGCGGAAACTGAAGCTTTCTTT.

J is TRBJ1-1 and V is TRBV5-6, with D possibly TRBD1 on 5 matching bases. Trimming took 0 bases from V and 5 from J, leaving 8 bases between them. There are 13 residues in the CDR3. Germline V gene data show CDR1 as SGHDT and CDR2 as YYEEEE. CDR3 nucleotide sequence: TGTGCCAGCAGCTTGGGGGGGAAAACTGAAGCTTTCTTT. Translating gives CASSLGGKTEAFF.

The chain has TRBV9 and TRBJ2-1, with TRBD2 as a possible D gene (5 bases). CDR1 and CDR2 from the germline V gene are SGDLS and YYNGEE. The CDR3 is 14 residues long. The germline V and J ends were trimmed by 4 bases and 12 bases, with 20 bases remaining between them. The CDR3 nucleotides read TGTGCCAGCAGCCCGGGATCCCCCGGTTTAGTGCAGTTCTTC. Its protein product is CASSPGSPGLVQFF.

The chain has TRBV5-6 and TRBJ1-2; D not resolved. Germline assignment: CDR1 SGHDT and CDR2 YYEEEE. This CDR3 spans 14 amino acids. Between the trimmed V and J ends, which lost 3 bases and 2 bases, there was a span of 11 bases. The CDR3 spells CASSSVIGNYGYTF. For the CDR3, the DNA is TGTGCCAGCAGCTCGGTAATAGGGAACTATGGCTACACCTTC.

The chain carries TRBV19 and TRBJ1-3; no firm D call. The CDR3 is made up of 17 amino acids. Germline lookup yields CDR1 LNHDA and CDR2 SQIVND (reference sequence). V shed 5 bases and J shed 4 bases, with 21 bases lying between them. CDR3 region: CASSRHTGKGSGNTIYF. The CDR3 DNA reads TGTGCCAGTAGTCGCCACACGGGTAAGGGTTCCGGAAACACCATATATTTT.

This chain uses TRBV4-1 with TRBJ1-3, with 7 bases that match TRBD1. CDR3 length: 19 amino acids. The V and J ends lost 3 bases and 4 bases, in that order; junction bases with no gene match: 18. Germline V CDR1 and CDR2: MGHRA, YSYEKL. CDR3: CASSHNYRGSGSTGNTIYF. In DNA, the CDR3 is TGCGCCAGCAGCCACAACTACAGGGGTTCGGGTTCAACAGGAAACACCATATATTTT.

The CDR3 is CASRHAQGVGQPQHF. The CDR3 nucleotides read TGCGCCAGCAGACATGCACAGGGGGTCGGGCAGCCCCAGCATTTT. The chain is built from TRBV10-2 and TRBJ1-5; TRBD1 matches at 8 bases. Unmatched junction bases numbered 11, after V lost 6 bases and J lost 7 bases. CDR3 length: 15 residues. Germline values: CDR1 WSHSY, CDR2 SAAADI.

The CDR3 nucleotides read TGTGCCATCAGCCGCGGACAGGCAATATACGAGCAGTACTTC. It codes for CAISRGQAIYEQYF. This chain uses TRBV10-3 with TRBJ2-7, with 7 bases identical to TRBD1. V dropped 6 bases and J dropped 4; count of bases not matched to a gene: 9. The CDR3 runs to 14 residues. Germline values: CDR1 ENHRY, CDR2 SYGVKD.

CDR3 amino acids: CASSMGTGKVQTQYF. The CDR3 nucleotides are TGTGCCAGCAGTATGGGGACAGGGAAAGTACAGACCCAGTACTTC. The chain joins TRBV6-2 or TRBV6-3 to TRBJ2-5; 9 nucleotides agree with TRBD1. The germline gives CDR1 MNHEY, CDR2 SVGEGT. The ends lost 5 bases at V and 6 bases at J; junction bases unmatched: 10. The CDR3 has 15 residues.

In DNA, the CDR3 is TGTGCCAGCAGCCCCTCCGGGGGGGAGGCCGGGGAGCTGTTTTTT. This codes for CASSPSGGEAGELFF. The chain carries TRBV7-3 and TRBJ2-2; TRBD2 matches 8 bases. Germline trimming cut 5 bases from V and 6 bases from J; bases unmatched to any gene: 8. The CDR3 covers 15 residues. Germline CDR1 is SGHTA and CDR2 is FQGTGA.

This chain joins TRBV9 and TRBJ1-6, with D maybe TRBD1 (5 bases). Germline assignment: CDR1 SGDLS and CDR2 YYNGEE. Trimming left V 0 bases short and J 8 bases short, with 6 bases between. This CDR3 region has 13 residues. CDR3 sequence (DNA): TGTGCCAGCAGCGTAGGGGGGGATTCACCCCTCCACTTT. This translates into CASSVGGDSPLHF. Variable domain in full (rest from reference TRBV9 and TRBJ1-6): DSGVTQTPKHLITATGQRVTLRCSPRSGDLSVYWYQQSLDQGLQFLIQYYNGEERAKGNILERFSAQQFPDLHSELNLSSLELGDSALYFCASSVGGDSPLHFGNGTRLTVT.

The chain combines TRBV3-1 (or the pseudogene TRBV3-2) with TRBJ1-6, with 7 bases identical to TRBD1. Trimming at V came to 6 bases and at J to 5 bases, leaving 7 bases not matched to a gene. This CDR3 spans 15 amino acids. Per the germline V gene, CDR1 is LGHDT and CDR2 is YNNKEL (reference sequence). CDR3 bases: TGTGCCAGCAGGGAACACGGGACAGATAATTCACCCCTCCACTTT. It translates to CASREHGTDNSPLHF.

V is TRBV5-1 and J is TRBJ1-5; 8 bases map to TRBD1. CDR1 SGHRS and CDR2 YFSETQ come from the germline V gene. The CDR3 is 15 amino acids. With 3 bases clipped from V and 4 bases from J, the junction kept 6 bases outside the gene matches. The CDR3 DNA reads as TGCGCCAGCAGCTGGACGACAGGGGCTAATCAGCCCCAGCATTTT. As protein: CASSWTTGANQPQHF.

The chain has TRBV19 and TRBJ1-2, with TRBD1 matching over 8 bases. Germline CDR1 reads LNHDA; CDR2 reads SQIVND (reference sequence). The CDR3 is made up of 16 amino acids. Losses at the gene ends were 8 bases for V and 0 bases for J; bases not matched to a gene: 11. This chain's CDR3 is CASHQRGTGANYGYTF. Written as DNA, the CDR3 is TGTGCCAGTCACCAAAGGGGGACAGGAGCTAACTATGGCTACACCTTC.

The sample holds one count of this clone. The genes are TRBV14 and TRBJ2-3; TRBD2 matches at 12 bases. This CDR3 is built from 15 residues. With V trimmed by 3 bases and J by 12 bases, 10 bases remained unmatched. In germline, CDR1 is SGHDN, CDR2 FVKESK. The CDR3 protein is CASSHGLAGSLTQYF. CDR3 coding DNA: TGTGCCAGCAGCCACGGACTAGCGGGATCCCTCACCCAGTATTTT.

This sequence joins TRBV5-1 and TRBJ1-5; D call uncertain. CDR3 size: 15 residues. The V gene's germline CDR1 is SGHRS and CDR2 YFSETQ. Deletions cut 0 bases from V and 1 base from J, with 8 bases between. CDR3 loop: CASSLEGTSNQPQHF. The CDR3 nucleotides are TGCGCCAGCAGCTTGGAGGGCACCAGCAATCAGCCCCAGCATTTT.

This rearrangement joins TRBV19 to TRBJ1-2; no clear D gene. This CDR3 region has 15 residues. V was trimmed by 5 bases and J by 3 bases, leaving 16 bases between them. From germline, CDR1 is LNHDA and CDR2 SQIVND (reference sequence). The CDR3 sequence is CASSLTYRSDYGYTF. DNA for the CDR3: TGTGCCAGTAGTCTAACATACCGGTCTGACTATGGCTACACCTTC.